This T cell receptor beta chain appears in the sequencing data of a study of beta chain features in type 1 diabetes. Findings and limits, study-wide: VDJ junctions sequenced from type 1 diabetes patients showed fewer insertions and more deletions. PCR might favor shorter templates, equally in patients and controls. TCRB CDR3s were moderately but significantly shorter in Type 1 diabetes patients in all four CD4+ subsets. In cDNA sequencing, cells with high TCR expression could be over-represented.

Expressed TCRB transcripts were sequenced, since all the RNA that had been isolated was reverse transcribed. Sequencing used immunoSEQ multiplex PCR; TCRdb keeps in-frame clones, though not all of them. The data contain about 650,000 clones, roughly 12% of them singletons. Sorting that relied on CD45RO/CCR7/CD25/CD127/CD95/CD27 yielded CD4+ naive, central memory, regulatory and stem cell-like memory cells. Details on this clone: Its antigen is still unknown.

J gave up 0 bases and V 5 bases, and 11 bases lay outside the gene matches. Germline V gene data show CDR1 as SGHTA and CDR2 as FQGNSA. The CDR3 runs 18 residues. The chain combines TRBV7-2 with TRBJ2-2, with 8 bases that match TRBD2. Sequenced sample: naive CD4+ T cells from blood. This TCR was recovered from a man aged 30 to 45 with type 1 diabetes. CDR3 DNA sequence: TGTGCCAGCAGCCCCGTTTCGGCGGGGGGCGCGAACACCGGGGAGCTGTTTTTT. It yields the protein CASSPVSAGGANTGELFF.